The clone carrying this TCR beta chain was recorded many times. What it binds is unknown. The CDR3 regions of TCR beta were amplified from RNA transcripts. The TCR CDR3 first-round RT-PCR relied on the HTBI primer set. TCRdb reprocessed the multiplex PCR reads with MiXCR, giving one entry per CDR3 protein. Of under 550,000 distinct CDR3 sequences in the sample, roughly 15% were seen once. The sample is drawn from a study of T cells in Graves' hyperthyroidism and ophthalmopathy. For the study at large: Once the initial diagnosis was made, peripheral blood was obtained before any treatment. The study's findings and limits: Blood also held most thyroid clonotypes expanded beyond 0.001.

Absence of ophthalmopathy progression within 18 months defined stable Graves' hyperthyroidism. Uncontrolled infections, other autoimmune diseases, pregnancy or lactation led to exclusion of patients. The sequencing input was blood. The source of this sequence is a woman aged 18-35 years with Graves' hyperthyroidism.

The CDR3 protein is CASSQLGLGATEAFF. The CDR3 nucleotides are TGTGCCAGCAGCCAATTGGGTCTCGGAGCCACTGAAGCTTTCTTT. The J gene is TRBJ1-1, the V gene TRBV16, with no clear D. The V gene lost 1 base and the J gene lost 4 bases, with 13 bases spanning the gap. CDR1 and CDR2 from the germline V gene are KGHSY and FQNENV. The CDR3 contains 15 residues.